The rows below give T cell receptor beta chains drawn from one sample of a study of cytomegalovirus exposure and HLA in healthy donors. TCRdb's table, derived via immunoSEQ multiplex PCR, lists solely in-frame clones and lacks some. Found here are around 90,000 clones, about two thirds of them singletons; the top ten hold over 5%. The sequenced material came from PBMCs. All receptors come from a boy younger than 18 in good health and CMV-seropositive. Both conserved end residues are part of each CDR3. D genes are given only for firm matches. The size field is filled for only some rows; it gives once, few, many or a size class.

CDR3 protein	CDR3 DNA	CDR3 length	V gene	J gene	D gene	clone size
CSVSGTSGRYIQYF	TGCAGCGTTTCCGGGACTAGCGGGAGATACATTCAGTACTTC	14	TRBV29-1	TRBJ2-4	TRBD2	NA
CSVEYSLNTGELFF	TGCAGCGTTGAATACAGTCTAAACACCGGGGAGCTGTTTTTT	14	TRBV29-1	TRBJ2-2	NA	NA
CASSPDRGARSQETQYF	TGCGCCAGCAGTCCAGACAGGGGGGCCCGATCTCAAGAGACCCAGTACTTC	17	TRBV23-1	TRBJ2-5	TRBD1	once
CASTGDRDGREAFF	TGTGCCAGCACCGGAGACAGGGACGGAAGGGAAGCTTTCTTT	14	TRBV25-1	TRBJ1-1	TRBD1	NA
CASSSTPSVEAFF	TGTGCTAGCAGCTCCACCCCCTCAGTTGAAGCTTTCTTT	13	TRBV7-7	TRBJ1-1	NA	NA
CASNSAAGGVYEQYF	TGCGCCAGTAACTCCGCGGCAGGGGGCGTTTACGAGCAGTACTTC	15	TRBV5-1	TRBJ2-7	TRBD1	NA
CASSSPPTGGNTEAFF	TGTGCCAGCAGTTCGCCCCCGACAGGGGGAAACACTGAAGCTTTCTTT	16	TRBV27	TRBJ1-1	TRBD1	NA
CASSIEDFSYNEQFF	TGTGCCAGTAGTATTGAGGACTTCTCCTACAATGAGCAGTTCTTC	15	TRBV19	TRBJ2-1	NA	NA
CASSLQGGNQPQHF	TGTGCCAGCAGTCTACAGGGAGGCAATCAGCCCCAGCATTTT	14	TRBV27	TRBJ1-5	NA	few
CASSGGTGISQPQHF	TGTGCCAGCAGCGGCGGGACAGGGATCTCTCAGCCCCAGCATTTT	15	TRBV9	TRBJ1-5	TRBD1	NA
CASSPLFRQNYGYPF	TGTGCCAGCAGCCCCCTTTTTAGACAGAACTATGGCTACCCCTTC	15	TRBV4-2	TRBJ1-2	NA	NA
CASTGLAGWYEQYF	TGTGCCAGCACCGGACTAGCGGGGTGGTACGAGCAGTACTTC	14	TRBV5-4	TRBJ2-7	TRBD2	NA
CASSEDQGFYGYPF	TGTGCCAGCAGTGAAGACCAGGGGTTCTATGGCTACCCCTTC	14	TRBV2	TRBJ1-2	NA	NA
CASKSMPGQGYGAEEKLFF	TGCGCCAGCAAGTCTATGCCGGGACAGGGGTATGGGGCGGAAGAAAAACTGTTTTTT	19	TRBV10-1	TRBJ1-4	TRBD1	NA
CASKRDRGDEKLFF	TGTGCCAGCAAGAGGGACAGGGGGGATGAAAAACTGTTTTTT	14	TRBV2	TRBJ1-4	TRBD1	few
CSVDRGNYGYTF	TGCAGCGTTGATCGGGGGAACTATGGCTACACCTTC	12	TRBV29-1	TRBJ1-2	NA	NA
CASSVARGRETQYF	TGTGCCAGCAGCGTAGCCAGGGGGAGGGAGACCCAGTACTTC	14	TRBV9	TRBJ2-5	NA	NA
CASSLFSETNYGYTF	TGTGCCAGCAGCTTATTCTCGGAGACTAACTATGGCTACACCTTC	15	TRBV11-2	TRBJ1-2	NA	NA
CASSHYKEHNQPQHF	TGCGCCAGCAGTCATTACAAAGAACACAATCAGCCCCAGCATTTT	15	TRBV23-1	TRBJ1-5	NA	NA
CASSSNSGEGGYTF	TGTGCCAGCAGCTCCAATTCAGGGGAGGGCGGCTACACCTTC	14	TRBV7-9	TRBJ1-2	NA	NA
CASGDGQEIAKNIQYF	TGTGCCAGCGGGGACGGACAGGAAATAGCCAAAAACATTCAGTACTTC	16	TRBV28	TRBJ2-4	TRBD1	NA
CASRGGRGTGGILRGASSAFF	TGTGCCAGCAGGGGGGGTCGAGGAACAGGGGGCATCTTAAGGGGTGCGAGTTCAGCTTTCTTT	21	TRBV27	TRBJ1-1	TRBD1	few
CASSTTGTGYTGELFF	TGTGCCAGCAGCACCACGGGGACAGGGTACACCGGGGAGCTGTTTTTT	16	TRBV21-1	TRBJ2-2	NA	NA
CAISLTTGGYEQYF	TGTGCCATCAGTCTTACTACAGGTGGATACGAGCAGTACTTC	14	TRBV10-3	TRBJ2-7	NA	NA
CATRQGARSYNEQFF	TGTGCCACAAGACAGGGGGCAAGGAGCTACAATGAGCAGTTCTTC	15	TRBV19	TRBJ2-1	TRBD1	NA
CASSDGWTGGKNGYTF	TGTGCCAGCAGTGACGGTTGGACAGGGGGCAAAAATGGCTACACCTTC	16	TRBV6-1	TRBJ1-2	TRBD1	few
CASSFGGEGNEQFF	TGTGCCAGCAGCTTCGGGGGAGAAGGGAATGAGCAGTTCTTC	14	TRBV11-3	TRBJ2-1	NA	NA
CASSLRSTETQYF	TGTGCCAGCAGTTTACGGTCAACGGAGACCCAGTACTTC	13	TRBV27	TRBJ2-5	NA	NA
CASSSGGNSYNEQFF	TGTGCCAGCAGCTCGGGGGGCAATTCCTACAATGAGCAGTTCTTC	15	TRBV5-5	TRBJ2-1	NA	few
CASSASGTEAFF	TGTGCCAGCAGCGCTTCCGGGACAGAAGCTTTCTTT	12	TRBV7-9	TRBJ1-1	NA	NA
CAWMDSYNYGYTF	TGTGCCTGGATGGACAGTTATAACTATGGCTACACCTTC	13	TRBV30	TRBJ1-2	NA	NA